This T cell receptor (beta chain) was identified in a study of blood T cell repertoires in COVID-19 (dated by TCRdb to 2020 to 2021). About the study as a whole: Samples covering the acute and convalescent phases of COVID-19 were provided by collaborators in the United States, Italy and Spain. Nearly every sample came with metadata listing a de-identified subject ID, COVID-19 status, age in years and sex. The repertoires were released in a freely available public database intended as a resource for research on the immune response to SARS-CoV-2. The material from the prospective study consisted of cDNA or gDNA derived from T cells, B-cell-depleted T cells, or PBMCs. Where available, HLA class I and class II types were taken from metadata supplied by the sample provider and were not determined by assay-based typing. Deeply sampled blood TCRbeta repertoires from subjects exposed to, actively infected with, or recovered from COVID-19 were included in the dataset. Samples came from the ongoing ImmuneRACE study (first 160 participants) plus 1,254 subjects from 6 global collaborators. Overall study results and their limits: The quantity of clinical and demographic metadata differed by source and by participant and was supplied without curation.

Between the V and J ends, shortened by 0 bases and 3 bases respectively, the junction contains 13 bases. The germline V gene yields SGHRS for CDR1 and YFSETQ for CDR2. The CDR3 holds 15 amino acids from the cysteine to the phenylalanine. CDR3 DNA only is kept here, 45 bases in frame from base 1. Comment on this clone: The clone's antigen remains unknown. Base qualities were left out, and no much larger clone turns up one base away.

Collaborating institutions collected whole blood in K2EDTA tubes following their own protocols. For TCRbeta analysis, collaborators shipped samples in one of three forms: frozen whole blood, isolated PBMCs, or DNA extracted from either of those sample types. The immunoSEQ Assay, a bias-controlled multiplex PCR, was used to amplify TCRbeta CDR3 regions from genomic DNA. Per the authors' processing: The number of nucleated cells in each sample was estimated from the amplification of reference gene primers within the assay. To quantify the absolute abundance of each unique TCRbeta CDR3 rearrangement, sequence reads were collapsed and filtered. Productive Simpson clonality was computed per sample as the square root of Simpson's diversity index over productive rearrangements. TCRdb holds this immuneACCESS table with in-frame rearrangements only. Some clones are missing; in checked studies, unresolved V genes explain under half, and the rest has no known cause. V, J and clone size reflect that table, while D and trimming were determined from the DNA. In this sample the table shows about 100,000 clones, 90% of which occur a single time. 1.5% to 2% of the sample is taken by the ten largest.

The sequence joins TRBV5-1 to TRBJ2-7; the D gene is perhaps TRBD1, from 5 matching bases. Sequenced sample: peripheral blood. The receptor's source is a man in his 60s with acute or convalescent COVID-19. The nucleotide sequence reads TGCGCCAGCAGCTTGGCCTCAGGGATTAGCTACGAGCAGTACTTC. It translates as CASSLASGISYEQYF.